A single sample gave rise to the 26 T cell receptor beta chains below, sequenced in a study of cytomegalovirus exposure and HLA in healthy donors (TCRdb year 2017). The library was prepared using the immunoSEQ multiplex PCR assay. The multiplex PCR relied on a mix of 60 forward primers for TCR Vbeta segments and 13 reverse primers for TCR Jbeta segments. This immuneACCESS table, as held by TCRdb, lists in-frame sequences with V and J called but not all clones. Of the missing ones, under half trace to an unresolved V gene in checked studies; the others have no known cause. The sample table lists some 150,000 clones, 65% to 75% of them with a count of one. The ten largest account for 2.5% to 3% of the sample. Material for sequencing was PBMCs. These receptors were obtained from a man between 18 and 29 years old in good health and CMV-seronegative.

This chain joins TRBV7-6 and TRBJ2-3; 16 bases agree with TRBD2. CDR1 SGHVS and CDR2 FNYEAQ come from the germline V gene. V shed 4 bases, J shed 6 bases, and the junction held 4 bases outside the gene matches. This CDR3 region has 16 residues. In nucleotides, the CDR3 is TGTGCCAGCAGCTCTCCGGGACTAGCGGGGGGGGATACGCAGTATTTT. Protein: CASSSPGLAGGDTQYF.

The chain combines TRBV2 with TRBJ2-1; 7 nucleotides match TRBD2. CDR1 and CDR2 (germline): SNHLY, FYNNEI. This CDR3 contains 14 residues. The V segment lost 3 bases and the J segment 6 bases; nucleotides outside the gene matches: 5. CDR3 loop: CASSEERGFNEQFF. CDR3 nucleotide sequence: TGTGCCAGCAGTGAGGAGCGGGGATTCAATGAGCAGTTCTTC.

This CDR3 reads CTSSETSGGKNTSTDTQYF. CDR3 nucleotide sequence: TGCACCAGCAGCGAGACTAGCGGGGGAAAAAACACTAGCACAGATACGCAGTATTTT. J is TRBJ2-3 and V is TRBV1; TRBD2, the D gene given by the table, was not confirmed from the DNA. TRBV1 is described as a pseudogene. The CDR3 contains 19 residues.

The rearrangement uses TRBV23-1 and TRBJ2-7, with TRBD1 as a possible D gene (6 bases). TRBV23-1 is designated an ORF whose function remains uncertain. The CDR3 runs 16 residues. The ends were cut back, 8 bases at V and 2 bases at J, with 22 bases in the middle. CDR3 residues: CASGRWGADRPYEQYV. Written as DNA, the CDR3 is TGCGCCAGCGGTCGGTGGGGTGCGGACAGACCCTACGAGCAGTACGTC.

The gene calls are TRBV6-1 and TRBJ2-3; 10 bases are a match to TRBD1. Germline V CDR1 and CDR2: MNHNS, SASEGT. The CDR3 runs to 18 residues. V gave up 3 bases and J gave up 2 bases; unmatched junction bases: 11. CDR3 residues: CASSDRLDRGRYTDTQYF. Written as DNA, the CDR3 is TGTGCCAGCAGTGACCGCCTTGACAGGGGGCGCTACACAGATACGCAGTATTTT.

V gene TRBV27 combines with J gene TRBJ2-7, with D perhaps TRBD2 (5 bases). Trimming cost V 3 bases and J 5 bases, with 8 bases left between them. Germline assignment: CDR1 MNHEY and CDR2 SMNVEV (reference sequence). The CDR3 runs 12 residues. The chain's CDR3 is CASSFGVHEQYV. For the CDR3, the DNA is TGTGCCAGCAGTTTCGGGGTTCACGAGCAGTACGTC.

The chain has TRBV21-1 and TRBJ2-3; TRBD2 is taken as the D call from the table, unchecked against the DNA. TRBV21-1 is annotated as a pseudogene. The CDR3 runs 15 residues. CDR3 in amino acids: CASSPGGAVRGTQYF. For the CDR3, the DNA is TGTGCCAGCAGCCCGGGGGGTGCTGTCCGGGGTACGCAGTATTTT.

The V call is TRBV6-5, the J call TRBJ2-1, with a weak D call TRBD1 (6 bases). V was pared by 5 bases and J by 7 bases, with 15 bases between. This CDR3 has 14 amino acids. Germline V CDR1 and CDR2: MNHEY, SVGAGI. The CDR3 is CASSPQGLDNEQFF. The CDR3 coding sequence is TGTGCCAGCAGTCCCCAGGGGCTAGATAATGAGCAGTTCTTC.

This clone has a single count. This chain connects TRBV19 to TRBJ1-5; TRBD1 is a possible D gene (5 bases). Per the germline V gene, CDR1 is LNHDA and CDR2 is SQIVND (reference sequence). The CDR3 length is 17 residues. Trimming left V 5 bases short and J 4 bases short, with 21 bases between. The CDR3 here is CASSDDSRRLKNQPQHF. CDR3 bases: TGTGCCAGTAGTGACGACAGCCGACGGTTGAAGAATCAGCCCCAGCATTTT.

The chain uses TRBV4-1 and TRBJ2-5, with 11 bases identical to TRBD1. CDR3 length: 20 residues. Germline V gene lookup returns CDR1 MGHRA and CDR2 YSYEKL. Trimming removed 5 bases from V and 4 bases from J; junction bases left unmatched: 21. The DNA for the CDR3 is TGCGCCAGCAGCAGAGGGGACAGGGGGTCAGTGGCAGTATTCAGAGAGACCCAGTACTTC. Encoded protein: CASSRGDRGSVAVFRETQYF.

The CDR3 sequence: CASSGGQGIEKLFF. The DNA for the CDR3 is TGTGCCAGCAGTGGGGGACAGGGCATTGAAAAACTGTTTTTT. The chain is built from TRBV2 and TRBJ1-4; TRBD1 aligns across 9 bases. V lost 4 bases, J lost 7 bases, and 4 bases stayed unmatched. Per germline, CDR1 SNHLY and CDR2 FYNNEI. CDR3 length equals 14 residues.

V usage is TRBV4-1 and J usage is TRBJ1-2; TRBD1 is a possible D gene (5 bases). The CDR3 has 13 amino acids. The V end was cut by 4 bases, the J end by 4 bases, with 10 bases between. CDR1 MGHRA and CDR2 YSYEKL come from the germline V gene. CDR3 coding DNA: TGCGCCAGCAGCCTCAGGGTGGGCTATGGCTACACCTTC. Amino acid sequence: CASSLRVGYGYTF.

The CDR3 DNA reads as TGCAGTGCTGGCGCAGGGGAAGCCCAGTACTTC. It specifies CSAGAGEAQYF. The chain joins TRBV20-1 to TRBJ2-5; a weak D match, TRBD1 (6 bases). With 5 bases removed from V and 9 bases from J, the gap between germline ends came to 13 bases. The CDR3 is 11 residues long. Germline CDR1 is DFQATT and CDR2 is SNEGSKA (reference sequence).

The chain employs TRBV30 and TRBJ2-5; 7 bases fit TRBD1. The V gene end was trimmed by 2 bases and the J gene end by 4 bases; junction bases not matched to a gene: 28. The V gene's germline CDR1 is GTSNPN and CDR2 SVGIG (reference sequence). This CDR3 has 21 amino acids. Here the CDR3 reads CAWSHPPRVYRQTGMRETQYF. In nucleotides, the CDR3 is TGTGCCTGGAGTCACCCCCCACGGGTCTACCGTCAGACAGGGATGCGAGAGACCCAGTACTTC.

The chain links TRBV28 to TRBJ2-2; TRBD1 is a possible D gene (6 bases). The CDR3 extends over 15 amino acids. Germline-derived CDR1 and CDR2 are MDHEN and SYDVKM. V lost 8 bases and J 4 bases, leaving 17 bases between the germline ends. The CDR3 nucleotides read TGTGCCAGCTCTATTCGGACAGACGGCACCGGGGAGCTGTTTTTT. The encoded protein is CASSIRTDGTGELFF.

The V gene is TRBV6-1, the J gene TRBJ1-1, with TRBD1 as a possible D gene (5 bases). This CDR3 has 15 residues. Trimming took off 3 bases at V and 3 bases at J, with 14 bases between the two ends. Germline CDR1 and CDR2: MNHNS and SASEGT. The CDR3 DNA reads as TGTGCCAGCAGTGAGTCTGGCGGGGGGTACACTGAAGCTTTCTTT. This codes for CASSESGGGYTEAFF.

The chain joins TRBV6-1 to TRBJ1-2, with TRBD1 as a possible D gene (6 bases). The CDR3 sequence is 15 residues long. Germline V lookup: CDR1 MNHNS, CDR2 SASEGT. V dropped 6 bases and J dropped 2 bases, with 16 bases sitting between them. The CDR3: CASRTGQAENYGYTF. The CDR3 DNA is TGTGCCAGCAGGACGGGACAAGCAGAGAACTATGGCTACACCTTC.

This clone was recorded only once. The chain carries TRBV23-1 and TRBJ2-7; weak D call: TRBD1 (6 bases). TRBV23-1 is an ORF for which the function is uncertain. CDR3 length: 14 amino acids. V lost 10 bases and J 1 base, leaving 17 bases between the germline ends. The CDR3 protein is CATPPGHKSYEQYF. The CDR3 nucleotides read TGCGCCACACCACCGGGACACAAGTCCTACGAGCAGTACTTC.

This chain uses TRBV6-6 with TRBJ2-7; D is perhaps TRBD2 (5 bases). Germline V CDR1 and CDR2: MNHNY, SVGAGI (reference sequence). V lost 6 bases to trimming and J lost 5 bases, with 11 bases between them. The CDR3 has 12 residues. The CDR3 region is CASRTSIDEQYF. Here the CDR3 DNA reads TGTGCCAGCAGAACTAGTATAGACGAGCAGTACTTC.

CDR3 in amino acids: CASSQLGTFEAFF. CDR3 coding DNA: TGTGCCAGCTCACAGCTAGGGACATTTGAAGCTTTCTTT. The chain couples TRBV18 to TRBJ1-1, with D tentatively TRBD1 (6 bases). Germline V gives CDR1 KGHSH, CDR2 LQKENI. This CDR3 is 13 amino acids long. Trimming took off 4 bases at V and 7 bases at J, with 13 bases between the two ends. Full variable domain (missing parts from reference TRBV18 and TRBJ1-1): NAGVMQNPRHLVRRRGQEARLRCSPMKGHSHVYWYRQLPEEGLKFMVYLQKENIIDESGMPKERFSAEFPKEGPSILRIQQVVRGDSAAYFCASSQLGTFEAFFGQGTRLTVV.

This clone has just one count. V and J are TRBV6-7 and TRBJ1-5; D is possibly TRBD1 (6 bases). TRBV6-7 is an open reading frame, and its role is uncertain. Trimming shortened V by 6 bases and J by 2 bases, and 23 bases separated the two germline ends. The CDR3 has 18 amino acids. CDR3 amino acids: CASSSLAAGERGNQPQHF. The CDR3 bases are TGTGCCAGCAGCTCCCTGGCGGCAGGGGAAAGGGGCAATCAGCCCCAGCATTTT.

This clone was observed a single time. The chain links TRBV7-9 to TRBJ2-3, with a possible D match to TRBD2 (5 bases). Deletions cut 5 bases from V and 1 base from J, with 13 bases between. CDR1 is SEHNR, CDR2 FQNEAQ, per germline (reference sequence). This CDR3 has 15 amino acids. CDR3 coding DNA: TGTGCCAGCAGCGTTACGGGGATGGGCACAGATACGCAGTATTTT. This gives the protein CASSVTGMGTDTQYF.

The sample holds a few counts of this clone. As DNA, the CDR3 is TGTGCCAGCAGCTTAGGGCCCTTCGACAATGAGCAGTTCTTC. This sequence encodes CASSLGPFDNEQFF. The chain uses TRBV7-9 and TRBJ2-1, with D uncertain. Looked up from germline, CDR1 is SEHNR and CDR2 is FQNEAQ (reference sequence). Trimming left V 1 base short and J 5 bases short, with 9 bases between. The length of the CDR3 is 14 residues.

The J gene is TRBJ2-7, the V gene TRBV19, with D maybe TRBD2 (5 bases). CDR3 length equals 16 residues. Germline V gene lookup returns CDR1 LNHDA and CDR2 SQIVND (reference sequence). V lost 3 bases, J lost 4 bases, and 19 bases lay in between. CDR3 region: CASSIFVGIATYEQYF. In DNA, the CDR3 is TGTGCCAGTAGTATTTTCGTGGGGATAGCGACATACGAGCAGTACTTC.

V and J are TRBV4-2 and TRBJ2-5; possibly TRBD2 for D (6 bases). The CDR3 runs 14 residues. The germline V and J ends were trimmed by 4 bases and 1 base, with 10 bases remaining between them. CDR1 is LGHNA and CDR2 is YNFKEQ in the germline V gene. The CDR3 DNA reads as TGTGCCAGCAGCCGCGGGGAGCCCCAAGAGACCCAGTACTTC. Amino acid sequence: CASSRGEPQETQYF.

This clone was counted between two and nine times. The V call is TRBV30, the J call TRBJ1-3, with TRBD1 matching over 8 bases. The germline CDR1 and CDR2 sequences are GTSNPN and SVGIG (reference sequence). The J segment lost 4 bases and the V segment lost 0 bases, leaving 2 bases of the junction unmatched. The CDR3 has 14 residues. The CDR3 here is CAWSVGQVGNTIYF. In nucleotides, the CDR3 is TGTGCCTGGAGTGTGGGACAGGTCGGAAACACCATATATTTT.